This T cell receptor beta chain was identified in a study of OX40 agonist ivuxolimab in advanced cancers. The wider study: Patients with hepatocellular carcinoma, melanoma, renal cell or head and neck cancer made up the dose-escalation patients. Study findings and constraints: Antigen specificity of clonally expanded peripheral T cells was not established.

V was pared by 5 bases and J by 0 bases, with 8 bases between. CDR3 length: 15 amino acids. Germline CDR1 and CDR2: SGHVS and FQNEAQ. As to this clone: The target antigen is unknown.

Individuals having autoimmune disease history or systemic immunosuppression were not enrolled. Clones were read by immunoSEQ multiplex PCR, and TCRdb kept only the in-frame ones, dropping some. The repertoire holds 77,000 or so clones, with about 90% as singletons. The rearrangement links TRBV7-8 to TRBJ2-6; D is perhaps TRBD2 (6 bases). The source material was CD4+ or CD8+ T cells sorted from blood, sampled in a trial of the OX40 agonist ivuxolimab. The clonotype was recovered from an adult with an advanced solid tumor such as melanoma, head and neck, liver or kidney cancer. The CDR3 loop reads CASSRGSSGANVLTF. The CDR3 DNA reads TGTGCCAGCAGCCGGGGGTCCTCTGGGGCCAACGTCCTGACTTTC.